This entry concerns a single T cell receptor (beta chain). It has no known antigen specificity. Nothing much larger sits one base from this clone, and base qualities are not available. The data are from a study of shared clonotypes between healthy human individuals (dated by TCRdb to the early 2020s). Turning to the overall study: Two women and three men aged 18 to 49 years were included in the cohort. Per donor, leukapheresis produced somewhere between about 0.9 and 9 billion PBMCs. Per donor, three plates each were used for CD4 naive and CD4 memory, two for CD8 naive, and one for CD8 memory. To estimate repertoire size and how much clonotypes are shared between individuals, the study performed deep sequencing of blood TCR repertoires from about five healthy adults. Different laboratories and diverse techniques were used to prepare libraries and sequence TCR repertoires, to increase sequencing depth and limit assay-specific biases. Study-level results and caveats: Only blood was sampled, and tissue TCR repertoires likely differ from those in blood. Naive subsets generally had larger estimated clonotype richness than memory subsets. Compared with non-shared clonotypes, the clonotypes found in all four sorted-subset donors had higher generation probabilities. Incomplete sequencing was indicated by rarefaction of sorted-subset datasets, despite the large sequencing depth. Because the study included only a small number of donors, the genetic and exposure-history diversity represented was limited. Pairwise subsampling indicated that sequencing depth was expected to affect the degree of clonotype sharing among donors. Across several donors, approximately 5% of naive CD4, roughly 3.3% of naive CD8, around 2.1% of memory CD4, and approximately 0.42% of memory CD8 clonotypes were shared.

The donors were healthy, HIV-negative adults who had no recently reported acute infections or vaccinations. Every donor was a Caucasian adult residing in Nashville, Tennessee, USA. CD4+ T cells were enriched through magnetic negative selection, after which naive cells were positively selected on CD45RA and the remaining negative fraction served as the memory subset. Blood was collected by leukapheresis, and PBMCs were isolated by Ficoll-Histopaque density gradient centrifugation and then cryopreserved in liquid nitrogen vapor phase. Analytical flow cytometry was used to check the purity and quantity of every magnetically sorted T cell population. Genomic DNA was isolated from every sorted fraction and measured by UV absorbance on a Nanodrop 2000c. TCR CDR3 regions were amplified from genomic DNA by multiplex PCR using the deep immunoSEQ assay. For each cell subset, the extracted genomic DNA was distributed evenly across all wells of several immunoSEQ 96-well plates, and each plate served as one replicate. For sorted subsets, each replicate PCR was loaded with roughly 200 ng genomic DNA, equivalent to 25,000 to 35,000 T cell genomes. Purified libraries were measured with a Qubit 3.0 fluorometer, size-checked on a Bioanalyzer 2100, and measured again with the KAPA Library Quantification kit. Every immunoSEQ 96-well plate was sequenced on a dedicated single-read 150-cycle Illumina NextSeq 550 flow cell. As for the authors' bioinformatics: Because only junctional sequences without quality scores were contained in the immunoSEQ output, filtering matching that applied to full-length reads could not be performed. Sequences were annotated with PyIR, a Python wrapper for IgBLAST v1.9, using IMGT germline references to assign V/J genes and CDR3. Reads with weak V/J assignments (E-value above 1e-6), missing CDR3, stop codons, out-of-frame junctions, or ambiguous translated residues were removed. V3J clonotypes were defined as sequences sharing the same inferred V gene, J gene, and CDR3 amino acid sequence. Percentage overlap between repertoires was calculated by dividing the number of shared unique clonotypes by the size of the smaller repertoire. Repertoire richness was assessed with RTK rarefaction, the Chao1 estimator, and Recon v2.1 estimates of unobserved clonotypes. Generation probabilities were computed with OLGA for all TCRbeta clonotypes obtained by the gDNA method from several donors. TCRdb stores this immuneACCESS table with in-frame sequences only. Part of the clones is absent; in the studies checked, under half of the shortfall reflects unresolved V genes, and no reason is known for the rest. V and J calls plus clone size are reproduced from that table; the DNA served to infer D and trimming. This sample holds around 600,000 clones; 97% were observed only once. 0.045% to 0.06% of the sample lies in the top ten.

V lost 0 bases and J lost 2 bases; the stretch between them is 9 bases long. CDR1 and CDR2 were assigned from the germline V gene as SGDLS and YYNGEE. Including cysteine and phenylalanine, the CDR3 has 14 amino acids. Only the CDR3 region is kept as DNA, spanning 42 bases read in frame from base 1. The receptor chain draws on TRBV9 and TRBJ2-7, with TRBD1 perhaps the D gene, on 5 matching bases. Sequenced: naive CD4+ T cells sorted from blood. Sample cell subset or site, as interpreted from the label and publication: CD45RA+ positively selected. The origin of this receptor is a woman aged 25 to 39 in good health. The nucleotide sequence reads as follows: TGTGCCAGCAGCGTAGAAGGGGCCACCTACGAGCAGTACTTC. It translates to CASSVEGATYEQYF.